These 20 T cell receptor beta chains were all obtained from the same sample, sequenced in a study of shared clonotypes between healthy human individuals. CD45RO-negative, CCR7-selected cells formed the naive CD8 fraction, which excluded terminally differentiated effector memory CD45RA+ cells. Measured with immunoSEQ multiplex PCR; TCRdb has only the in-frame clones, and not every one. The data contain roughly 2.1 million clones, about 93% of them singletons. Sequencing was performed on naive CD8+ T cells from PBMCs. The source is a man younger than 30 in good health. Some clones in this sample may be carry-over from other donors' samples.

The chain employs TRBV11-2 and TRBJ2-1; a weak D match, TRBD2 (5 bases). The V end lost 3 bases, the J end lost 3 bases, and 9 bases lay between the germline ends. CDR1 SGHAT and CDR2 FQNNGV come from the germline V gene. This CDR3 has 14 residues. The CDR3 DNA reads TGTGCCAGCAGCTTTGAGGCGGGCTACAATGAGCAGTTCTTC. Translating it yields CASSFEAGYNEQFF.

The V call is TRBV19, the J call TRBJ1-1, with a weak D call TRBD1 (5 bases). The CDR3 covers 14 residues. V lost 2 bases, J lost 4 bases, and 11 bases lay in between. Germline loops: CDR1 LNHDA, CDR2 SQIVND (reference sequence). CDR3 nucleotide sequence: TGTGCCAGTAGTATACAGAGGGGAGGCACTGAAGCTTTCTTT. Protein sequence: CASSIQRGGTEAFF.

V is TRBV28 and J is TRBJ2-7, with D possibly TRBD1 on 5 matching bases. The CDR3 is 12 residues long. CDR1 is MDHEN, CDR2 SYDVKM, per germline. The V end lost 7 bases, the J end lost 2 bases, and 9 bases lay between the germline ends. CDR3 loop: CASIKGPYEQYF. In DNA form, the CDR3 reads TGTGCCAGCATTAAGGGGCCCTACGAGCAGTACTTC.

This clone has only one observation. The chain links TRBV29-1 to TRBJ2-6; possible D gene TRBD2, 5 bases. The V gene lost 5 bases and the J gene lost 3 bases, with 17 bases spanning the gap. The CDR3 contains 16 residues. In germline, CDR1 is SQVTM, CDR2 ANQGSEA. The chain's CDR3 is CSVRPSGGGGANVLTF. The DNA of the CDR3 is TGCAGCGTTCGGCCGAGCGGAGGAGGTGGGGCCAACGTCCTGACTTTC.

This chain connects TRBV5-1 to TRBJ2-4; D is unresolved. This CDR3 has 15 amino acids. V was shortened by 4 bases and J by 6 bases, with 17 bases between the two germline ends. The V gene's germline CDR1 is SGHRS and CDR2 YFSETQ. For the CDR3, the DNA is TGCGCCAGCAGCCTGACATTTGGTTCGGGAAACATTCAGTACTTC. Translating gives CASSLTFGSGNIQYF.

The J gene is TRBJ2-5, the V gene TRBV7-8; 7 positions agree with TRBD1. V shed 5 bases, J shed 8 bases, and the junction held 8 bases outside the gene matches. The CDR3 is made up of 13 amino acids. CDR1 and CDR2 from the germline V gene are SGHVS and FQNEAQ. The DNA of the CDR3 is TGTGCCAGCAGCAACAGACAGGGCCCTACCCAGTACTTC. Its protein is CASSNRQGPTQYF.

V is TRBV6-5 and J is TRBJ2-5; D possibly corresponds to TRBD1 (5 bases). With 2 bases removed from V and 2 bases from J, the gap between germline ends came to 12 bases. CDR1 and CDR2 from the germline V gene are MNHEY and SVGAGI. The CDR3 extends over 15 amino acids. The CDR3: CASSYTQGFQETQYF. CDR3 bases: TGTGCCAGCAGTTACACTCAGGGTTTTCAAGAGACCCAGTACTTC.

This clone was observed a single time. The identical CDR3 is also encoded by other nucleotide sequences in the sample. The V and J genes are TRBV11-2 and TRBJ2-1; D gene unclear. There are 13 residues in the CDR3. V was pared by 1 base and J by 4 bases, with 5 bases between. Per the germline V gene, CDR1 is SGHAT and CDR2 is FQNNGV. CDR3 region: CASSLGSYNEQFF. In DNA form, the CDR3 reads TGTGCCAGCAGCTTAGGAAGTTACAATGAGCAGTTCTTC.

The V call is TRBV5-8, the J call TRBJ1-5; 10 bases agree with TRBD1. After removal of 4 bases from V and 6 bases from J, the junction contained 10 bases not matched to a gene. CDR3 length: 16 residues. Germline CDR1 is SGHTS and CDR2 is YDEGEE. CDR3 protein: CASSADRGRVRQPQHF. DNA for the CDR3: TGTGCCAGCAGCGCAGACAGGGGGCGGGTCCGTCAGCCCCAGCATTTT.

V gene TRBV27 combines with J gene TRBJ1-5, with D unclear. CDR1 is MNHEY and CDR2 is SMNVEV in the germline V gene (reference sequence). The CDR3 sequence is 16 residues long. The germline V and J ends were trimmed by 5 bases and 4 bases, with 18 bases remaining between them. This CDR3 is CASSPLPAELNQPQHF. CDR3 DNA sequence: TGTGCCAGCAGTCCACTCCCGGCAGAACTAAATCAGCCCCAGCATTTT.

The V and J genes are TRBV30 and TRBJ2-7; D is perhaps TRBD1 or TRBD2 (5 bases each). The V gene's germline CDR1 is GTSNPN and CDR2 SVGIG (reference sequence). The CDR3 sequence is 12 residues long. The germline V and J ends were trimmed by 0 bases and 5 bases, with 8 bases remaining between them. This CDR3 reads CAWSVGTHEQYF. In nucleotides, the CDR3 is TGTGCCTGGAGTGTAGGGACCCACGAGCAGTACTTC.

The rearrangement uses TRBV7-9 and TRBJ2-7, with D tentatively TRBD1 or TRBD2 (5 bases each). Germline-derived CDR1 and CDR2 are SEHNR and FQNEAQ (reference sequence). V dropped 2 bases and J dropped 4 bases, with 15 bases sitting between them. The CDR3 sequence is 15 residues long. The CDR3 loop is CASSLQTGTVYEQYF. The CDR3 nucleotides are TGTGCCAGCAGCTTACAAACCGGGACGGTGTACGAGCAGTACTTC.

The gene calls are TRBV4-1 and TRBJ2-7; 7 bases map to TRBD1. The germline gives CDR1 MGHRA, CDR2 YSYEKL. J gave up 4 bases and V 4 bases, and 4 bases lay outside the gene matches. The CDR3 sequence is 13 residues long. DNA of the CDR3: TGCGCCAGCAGCCCGGGACAGAAATACGAGCAGTACTTC. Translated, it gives CASSPGQKYEQYF.

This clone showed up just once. The chain's CDR3 is CASSPGTGNYGYTF. Written as DNA, the CDR3 is TGTGCCAGCAGTCCCGGGACAGGGAACTATGGCTACACCTTC. The V gene is TRBV6-4, the J gene TRBJ1-2; 9 nucleotides line up with TRBD1. CDR3 size: 14 residues. Losses at the gene ends were 5 bases for V and 2 bases for J; bases not matched to a gene: 3. Germline V gene data show CDR1 as MRHNA and CDR2 as SNTAGT.

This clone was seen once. This chain's CDR3 is CASSLGDTSNYGYTF. The CDR3 DNA reads as TGTGCCAGCAGCTTGGGGGACACATCTAACTATGGCTACACCTTC. The chain uses TRBV5-6 and TRBJ1-2, with a possible D match to TRBD1 (6 bases). The CDR3 runs to 15 residues. Trimming took 0 bases from V and 0 from J, leaving 9 bases between them. Germline CDR1 SGHDT, CDR2 YYEEEE.

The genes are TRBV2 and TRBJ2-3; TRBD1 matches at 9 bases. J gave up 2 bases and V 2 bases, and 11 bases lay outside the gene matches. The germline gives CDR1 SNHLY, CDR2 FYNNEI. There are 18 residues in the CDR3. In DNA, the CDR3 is TGTGCCAGCAGTGAACCGCAAGGGGGACAGGGCCCCACAGATACGCAGTATTTT. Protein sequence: CASSEPQGGQGPTDTQYF.

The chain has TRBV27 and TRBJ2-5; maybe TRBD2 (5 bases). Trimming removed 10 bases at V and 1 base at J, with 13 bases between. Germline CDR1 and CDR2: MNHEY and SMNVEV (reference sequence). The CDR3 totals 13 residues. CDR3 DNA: TGTGCCACCACGGACGGGATCCAAGAGACCCAGTACTTC. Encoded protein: CATTDGIQETQYF.

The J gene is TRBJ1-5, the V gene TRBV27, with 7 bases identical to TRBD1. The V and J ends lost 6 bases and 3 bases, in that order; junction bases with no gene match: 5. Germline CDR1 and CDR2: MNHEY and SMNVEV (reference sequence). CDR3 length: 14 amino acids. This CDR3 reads CASSMGQFNQPQHF. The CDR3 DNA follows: TGTGCCAGCAGCATGGGACAGTTCAATCAGCCCCAGCATTTT.

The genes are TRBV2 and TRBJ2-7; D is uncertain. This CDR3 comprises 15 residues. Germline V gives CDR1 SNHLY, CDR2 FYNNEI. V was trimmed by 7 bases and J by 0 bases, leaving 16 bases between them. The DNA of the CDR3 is TGTGCCAGCACCCCGACCGCCGGATTCTCCTACGAGCAGTACTTC. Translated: CASTPTAGFSYEQYF.

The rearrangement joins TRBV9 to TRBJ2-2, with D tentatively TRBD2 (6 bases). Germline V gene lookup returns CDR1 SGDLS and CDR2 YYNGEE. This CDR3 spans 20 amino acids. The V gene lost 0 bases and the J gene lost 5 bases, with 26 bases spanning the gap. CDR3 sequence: CASSVARMEGRRVQTGELFF. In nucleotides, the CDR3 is TGTGCCAGCAGCGTAGCTCGTATGGAGGGCAGGCGGGTTCAGACCGGGGAGCTGTTTTTT.